This TCR beta chain was recovered during a study of radiotherapy plus CTLA-4 blockade in lung cancer. Study details: Patients showed objective responses in under 20% of cases, and disease control was achieved by less than 35%. Study-wide findings and caveats: Subsequent to radiotherapy plus ipilimumab, tumor-derived TCR clones underwent expansion in blood.

This clone was observed a single time. Its antigen is still unknown. TCRdb's copy holds only in-frame clones and misses some; the assay was immunoSEQ multiplex PCR. The repertoire has roughly 42,000 clones, roughly 59% of them found once; the top ten carry approximately 18%. This sequence originates from a human donor with non-small cell lung cancer who had a partial response to radiotherapy plus ipilimumab. Material: peripheral blood, obtained from a patient treated with radiotherapy plus ipilimumab.

CDR3 coding DNA: TGTGCCAGCAGCTCACAGGGGGCGCGACGTGGCTACACCTTC. It translates to CASSSQGARRGYTF. The chain couples TRBV7-2 to TRBJ1-2; 9 bases fit TRBD1. The CDR3 runs to 14 residues. The V gene end was trimmed by 4 bases and the J gene end by 7 bases; junction bases not matched to a gene: 7. Germline V gene sequence: CDR1 SGHTA, CDR2 FQGNSA.